The 14 T cell receptor beta chains below come from one sample, sequenced in a study of cytomegalovirus exposure and HLA in healthy donors. This PCR relied on a set of 60 Vbeta primers and 13 Jbeta primers. Clones were sequenced by immunoSEQ multiplex PCR, and TCRdb holds only the in-frame ones, with some missing. The sample includes roughly 100,000 clones, roughly 76% of them seen just once. Sequences were obtained from PBMCs. The source is a woman aged 45-65 years in good health and CMV-seropositive.

The chain links TRBV7-9 to TRBJ2-5; possible D gene TRBD1, 6 bases. The J call may be incorrect, as the DNA end agrees better with TRBJ2-7. Germline lookup yields CDR1 SEHNR and CDR2 FQNEAQ (reference sequence). The CDR3 totals 13 residues. CDR3 region: CASSYTQGYEQYF. The CDR3 DNA is TGTGCCAGCAGCTATACACAGGGCTACGAGCAGTACTTC.

This clone was picked up a small number of times. This chain joins TRBV4-2 and TRBJ2-1; perhaps TRBD2 as D (6 bases). CDR3 length equals 12 residues. Trimming removed 4 bases from V and 7 bases from J, with 8 bases in between. Germline loops: CDR1 LGHNA, CDR2 YNFKEQ. CDR3 coding DNA: TGTGCCAGCAGCCCAGGAGGGAATGAGCAGTTCTTC. Its protein is CASSPGGNEQFF.

In this sample, this clone turned up once. The chain couples TRBV19 to TRBJ2-1, with D possibly being TRBD1 (5 bases). Looked up from germline, CDR1 is LNHDA and CDR2 is SQIVND (reference sequence). Trimming took 1 base from V and 6 from J, leaving 13 bases between them. The CDR3 spans 15 residues. The CDR3 reads CASSIGWGAINEQFF. CDR3 nucleotide sequence: TGTGCCAGTAGTATAGGGTGGGGCGCGATCAATGAGCAGTTCTTC.

This clone was detected a few times. Distinct nucleotide sequences in the sample also encode this CDR3. The chain recombines TRBV10-3 with TRBJ1-1; the D gene is possibly TRBD1 (5 bases). The CDR3 length is 11 residues. The V and J ends lost 6 bases and 4 bases respectively, with 6 bases between them. The germline V gene encodes CDR1 ENHRY and CDR2 SYGVKD. The CDR3 reads CAISTGTEAFF. The CDR3 bases are TGTGCCATCAGCACAGGCACTGAAGCTTTCTTT.

V is TRBV30 and J is TRBJ1-2; D remains unclear. The CDR3 is 12 residues long. Germline CDR1 is GTSNPN and CDR2 is SVGIG (reference sequence). V lost 7 bases, J lost 0 bases, and 9 bases lay in between. CDR3 amino acids: CASHSANYGYTF. The CDR3 DNA sequence: TGTGCCTCCCACTCGGCTAACTATGGCTACACCTTC.

The V and J genes are TRBV28 and TRBJ2-7; weak D call: TRBD2 (5 bases). The CDR3 has 16 residues. Between the trimmed V and J ends, which lost 3 bases and 0 bases, there was a span of 15 bases. Germline V gene data show CDR1 as MDHEN and CDR2 as SYDVKM. The CDR3 is CASSLTGRTSSYEQYF. The DNA for the CDR3 is TGTGCCAGCAGTTTGACTGGGAGAACCAGCTCCTACGAGCAGTACTTC.

The rearrangement links TRBV28 to TRBJ1-3; D call uncertain. CDR3 size: 14 residues. Germline assignment: CDR1 MDHEN and CDR2 SYDVKM. Trimming removed 7 bases at V and 0 bases at J, with 10 bases between. The CDR3 loop is CASTLRGSGNTIYF. CDR3 DNA sequence: TGTGCCAGCACCCTCCGGGGCTCTGGAAACACCATATATTTT.

A remark on this clone: At the DNA level, this CDR3 is encoded by other sequences in the same sample as well. The rearrangement links TRBV7-2 to TRBJ1-5; D perhaps matches TRBD1 (5 bases). CDR3 length: 13 residues. V shed 1 base and J shed 6 bases, with 7 bases lying between them. CDR1 is SGHTA, CDR2 FQGNSA, per germline. The chain's CDR3 is CASSLGQGQPQHF. CDR3 coding DNA: TGTGCCAGCAGCTTAGGGCAGGGTCAGCCCCAGCATTTT.

This clone appeared once. The chain is built from TRBV29-1 and TRBJ2-1; 10 nucleotides align to TRBD2. This CDR3 comprises 15 residues. The V segment lost 1 base and the J segment 9 bases; nucleotides outside the gene matches: 9. Germline V gene lookup returns CDR1 SQVTM and CDR2 ANQGSEA. CDR3 amino acids: CSVEGPSGGFGEQFF. CDR3 coding DNA: TGCAGCGTTGAAGGCCCTAGCGGGGGTTTTGGTGAGCAGTTCTTC.

The genes are TRBV19 and TRBJ2-5, with 7 bases that match TRBD1. Germline V gives CDR1 LNHDA, CDR2 SQIVND (reference sequence). The CDR3 spans 16 residues. J lost 5 bases, V lost 5 bases, and 14 bases had no gene match. CDR3 region: CASSPRRGISWETQYF. CDR3 sequence (DNA): TGTGCCAGTAGTCCCCGCAGGGGGATCTCATGGGAGACCCAGTACTTC.

The chain couples TRBV4-2 to TRBJ2-5, with D possibly TRBD2 on 7 matching bases. The CDR3 is made up of 15 amino acids. V was clipped by 0 bases and J by 6 bases, with 14 bases between them. Germline lookup yields CDR1 LGHNA and CDR2 YNFKEQ. This CDR3 is CASSQEGGGGKTQYF. CDR3 in DNA: TGTGCCAGCAGCCAAGAAGGAGGGGGGGGAAAGACCCAGTACTTC.

V and J are TRBV16 and TRBJ2-1; 12 nucleotides align to TRBD2. The CDR3 runs to 15 residues. With 4 bases clipped from V and 5 bases from J, the junction kept 3 bases outside the gene matches. Germline values: CDR1 KGHSY, CDR2 FQNENV. CDR3: CASSPGLAGNNEQFF. CDR3 sequence (DNA): TGTGCCAGCAGCCCCGGACTAGCGGGGAACAATGAGCAGTTCTTC.

The V and J genes are TRBV18 and TRBJ2-1, with 7 bases that match TRBD2. The CDR3 has 16 residues. With V trimmed by 0 bases and J by 0 bases, 2 bases remained unmatched. Germline V gives CDR1 KGHSH, CDR2 LQKENI. The CDR3 sequence: CASSPPSGVSYNEQFF. The CDR3 coding sequence is TGTGCCAGCTCACCACCCAGCGGGGTCTCCTACAATGAGCAGTTCTTC.

The chain employs TRBV28 and TRBJ1-2; D unclear. This CDR3 has 13 amino acids. Germline V gene lookup returns CDR1 MDHEN and CDR2 SYDVKM. The V gene lost 7 bases and the J gene lost 8 bases, with 17 bases spanning the gap. The CDR3 sequence: CASTSAGVMGYTF. The CDR3 DNA reads TGTGCCAGCACCTCCGCCGGGGTGATGGGCTACACCTTC.